This entry lists 23 T cell receptor beta chains sequenced from one sample in a study of blood T cell repertoires in COVID-19. The repertoire was sequenced with immunoSEQ multiplex PCR; TCRdb's copy has only in-frame clones and lacks some. The sample shows about 240,000 clones, approximately 88% of them seen only once. The sequenced material came from peripheral blood. These receptor sequences come from a woman aged 25 to 39 with acute or convalescent COVID-19.

In this sample, this clone turned up once. The V call is TRBV27, the J call TRBJ1-5; no firm D call. Per germline, CDR1 MNHEY and CDR2 SMNVEV (reference sequence). The CDR3 extends over 16 amino acids. V shed 4 bases and J shed 5 bases, with 18 bases lying between them. The chain's CDR3 is CASSSKFHRAYQPQHF. CDR3 nucleotides: TGTGCCAGCAGTTCAAAATTCCACAGAGCTTATCAGCCCCAGCATTTT.

The V and J genes are TRBV6-5 and TRBJ1-5; D is perhaps TRBD1 (5 bases). Germline V gene lookup returns CDR1 MNHEY and CDR2 SVGAGI. V was cut by 0 bases and J by 7 bases, with 10 bases left in between. The CDR3 runs to 14 residues. CDR3 protein: CASSYSTWGQPQHF. DNA of the CDR3: TGTGCCAGCAGTTACTCCACTTGGGGCCAGCCCCAGCATTTT.

This chain uses TRBV11-2 with TRBJ1-1; D is uncertain. In germline, CDR1 is SGHAT, CDR2 FQNNGV. The CDR3 has 14 amino acids. V was clipped by 3 bases and J by 1 base, with 9 bases between them. CDR3 amino acids: CASSLVRGNTEAFF. The CDR3, as DNA: TGTGCCAGCAGCTTGGTTAGAGGGAACACTGAAGCTTTCTTT.

Only a few counts were recorded for this clone. The chain recombines TRBV19 with TRBJ2-2; D may be TRBD1 (6 bases). This CDR3 contains 14 residues. With 1 base removed from V and 5 bases from J, the gap between germline ends came to 8 bases. Germline V gene lookup returns CDR1 LNHDA and CDR2 SQIVND (reference sequence). CDR3 region: CASSIVGATGELFF. CDR3 DNA: TGTGCCAGTAGTATAGTGGGGGCAACCGGGGAGCTGTTTTTT. The full variable domain, rest sourced from reference TRBV19 and TRBJ2-2, is DGGITQSPKYLFRKEGQNVTLSCEQNLNHDAMYWYRQDPGQGLRLIYYSQIVNDFQKGDIAEGYSVSREKKESFPLTVTSAQKNPTAFYLCASSIVGATGELFFGEGSRLTVL.

This chain connects TRBV7-9 to TRBJ1-2; D call uncertain. The CDR3 has 15 residues. Looked up from germline, CDR1 is SEHNR and CDR2 is FQNEAQ (reference sequence). The ends were cut back, 5 bases at V and 1 base at J, with 14 bases in the middle. The CDR3 spells CASSPYRGGNYGYTF. For the CDR3, the DNA is TGTGCCAGCAGCCCCTACCGGGGTGGTAACTATGGCTACACCTTC.

The chain joins TRBV5-1 to TRBJ2-1; TRBD1 might be the D (6 bases). CDR1 SGHRS and CDR2 YFSETQ come from the germline V gene. V was cut by 3 bases and J by 4 bases, with 17 bases left in between. CDR3 size: 16 residues. CDR3 loop: CASSSQTGAPYNEQFF. As DNA, the CDR3 is TGCGCCAGCAGCTCCCAGACAGGCGCCCCATACAATGAGCAGTTCTTC. The variable domain in full, with the rest retrieved from reference TRBV5-1 and TRBJ2-1, is KAGVTQTPRYLIKTRGQQVTLSCSPISGHRSVSWYQQTPGQGLQFLFEYFSETQRNKGNFPGRFSGRQFSNSRSEMNVSTLELGDSALYLCASSSQTGAPYNEQFFGPGTRLTVL.

This clone has more than one count but fewer than ten. This chain uses TRBV6-2 or TRBV6-3 with TRBJ2-7; 7 nucleotides match TRBD1. CDR1 and CDR2 (germline): MNHEY, SVGEGT. CDR3 size: 14 residues. Trimming removed 0 bases from V and 3 bases from J; junction bases left unmatched: 2. The CDR3: CASSYSSGGYEQYF. In DNA form, the CDR3 reads TGTGCCAGCAGTTACTCGTCAGGGGGCTACGAGCAGTACTTC.

The gene calls are TRBV7-9 and TRBJ2-5, with TRBD1 as a possible D gene (5 bases). V was pared by 5 bases and J by 3 bases, with 16 bases between. CDR1 SEHNR and CDR2 FQNEAQ come from the germline V gene (reference sequence). This CDR3 region has 15 residues. CDR3 bases: TGTGCCAGCAGCCCCGTCTCAGGGTGGGAAGAGACCCAGTACTTC. Translated: CASSPVSGWEETQYF.

This chain connects TRBV7-9 to TRBJ2-3, with D maybe TRBD1 (5 bases). CDR3 length: 13 residues. V was cut by 2 bases and J by 6 bases, with 9 bases left in between. The germline gives CDR1 SEHNR, CDR2 FQNEAQ (reference sequence). The CDR3 here is CASSLTGVDTQYF. DNA of the CDR3: TGTGCCAGCAGCTTAACAGGTGTGGATACGCAGTATTTT.

A few counts support this clone. This chain connects TRBV4-3 to TRBJ1-2, with 7 bases aligning to TRBD1. CDR3 length: 14 amino acids. Germline CDR1 and CDR2: LGHNA and YSLEER. V trimming: 4 bases; J trimming: 7 bases; junction bases outside the gene matches: 9. The CDR3 loop reads CASSPSRQGGGYTF. The CDR3 DNA reads as TGCGCCAGCAGCCCATCCAGACAGGGAGGTGGCTACACCTTC.

A single count supports this clone. The V gene is TRBV30, the J gene TRBJ1-3; 7 bases fit TRBD1. J lost 2 bases, V lost 5 bases, and 6 bases had no gene match. The CDR3 is 14 residues long. CDR1 is GTSNPN and CDR2 is SVGIG in the germline V gene (reference sequence). CDR3 in amino acids: CAWGLTGPGNTIYF. CDR3 DNA: TGTGCCTGGGGATTGACAGGGCCTGGAAACACCATATATTTT.

The chain uses TRBV19 and TRBJ2-6; weak D call: TRBD1 (5 bases). The CDR3 sequence is 15 residues long. V was clipped by 6 bases and J by 3 bases, with 12 bases between them. The germline gives CDR1 LNHDA, CDR2 SQIVND (reference sequence). Here the CDR3 DNA reads TGTGCCAGTAGGGTGGGGCGGAGTGGGGCCAACGTCCTGACTTTC. The encoded protein is CASRVGRSGANVLTF.

This clone was recorded once. The V call is TRBV29-1, the J call TRBJ2-2, with 10 bases aligning to TRBD2. In germline, CDR1 is SQVTM, CDR2 ANQGSEA. This CDR3 has 15 residues. V shed 3 bases and J 4 bases; nucleotides not matched to a gene: 5. The CDR3 nucleotides read TGCAGCGTTGATGTGAGCGGGAGGGCCACCGGGGAGCTGTTTTTT. Translation: CSVDVSGRATGELFF.

This clone was counted once. The chain carries TRBV18 and TRBJ2-4; D possibly corresponds to TRBD1 (6 bases). V dropped 5 bases and J dropped 6 bases, with 11 bases sitting between them. Germline V gene lookup returns CDR1 KGHSH and CDR2 LQKENI. This CDR3 comprises 13 residues. CDR3 DNA: TGTGCCAGCTCATCGACAGGCGGAAACATTCAGTACTTC. Protein: CASSSTGGNIQYF.

The chain employs TRBV7-9 and TRBJ1-2; TRBD1 might be the D (5 bases). CDR3 size: 15 residues. In germline, CDR1 is SEHNR, CDR2 FQNEAQ (reference sequence). V gave up 0 bases and J gave up 0 bases, with 8 bases separating them. CDR3 sequence: CASSLAGTANYGYTF. The CDR3 region has the DNA TGTGCCAGCAGCTTAGCGGGGACTGCTAACTATGGCTACACCTTC.

The V call is TRBV11-3, the J call TRBJ1-1, with D unresolved. This CDR3 spans 11 amino acids. Germline V lookup: CDR1 SGHNT, CDR2 YENEEA. Deletions cut 1 base from V and 6 bases from J, with 3 bases between. The CDR3 DNA is TGTGCCAGCAGCTTAGCAGCTGAAGCTTTCTTT. Protein sequence: CASSLAAEAFF.

The chain couples TRBV29-1 to TRBJ1-1, with D hard to call. This CDR3 spans 11 amino acids. The germline V and J ends were trimmed by 1 base and 3 bases, with 3 bases remaining between them. The V gene's germline CDR1 is SQVTM and CDR2 ANQGSEA. The CDR3 DNA sequence: TGCAGCGTTGAAGCGGACACTGAAGCTTTCTTT. Translated: CSVEADTEAFF.

J is TRBJ2-4 and V is TRBV2; TRBD2 aligns across 7 bases. J lost 2 bases, V lost 5 bases, and 6 bases had no gene match. The CDR3 consists of 15 residues. Germline V gives CDR1 SNHLY, CDR2 FYNNEI. CDR3 nucleotides: TGTGCCAGCAGTTCGAGCGGGACTCCCAAAAACATTCAGTACTTC. Encoded protein: CASSSSGTPKNIQYF.

The chain carries TRBV3-1 (or the pseudogene TRBV3-2) and TRBJ1-5; D is ambiguous. CDR1 is LGHDT, CDR2 YNNKEL, per germline (reference sequence). The CDR3 is 15 residues long. V was trimmed by 4 bases and J by 2 bases, leaving 12 bases between them. CDR3 in amino acids: CASSPAPQGNQPQHF. The CDR3, as DNA: TGTGCCAGCAGCCCAGCCCCTCAGGGCAATCAGCCCCAGCATTTT.

V is TRBV5-4 and J is TRBJ2-1, with D uncertain. CDR1 SGHNT and CDR2 YYREEE come from the germline V gene (reference sequence). The CDR3 runs to 14 residues. Trimming took off 1 base at V and 6 bases at J, with 11 bases between the two ends. In DNA form, the CDR3 reads TGTGCCAGCAGCTTGAGGCAGCGCCCCAATGAGCAGTTCTTC. Translating it yields CASSLRQRPNEQFF.

The genes are TRBV5-1 and TRBJ1-4; TRBD1 aligns across 8 bases. The junction had 5 bases not matched to a gene; V was cut back by 0 bases and J by 7 bases. The CDR3 runs 15 residues. Germline V lookup: CDR1 SGHRS, CDR2 YFSETQ. The CDR3 spells CASSLGGDRPEKLFF. The DNA for the CDR3 is TGCGCCAGCAGCTTGGGTGGGGACAGGCCTGAAAAACTGTTTTTT.

The chain links TRBV7-9 to TRBJ1-4; 9 bases are a match to TRBD1. The CDR3 runs to 14 residues. Looked up from germline, CDR1 is SEHNR and CDR2 is FQNEAQ (reference sequence). V trimming: 5 bases; J trimming: 7 bases; junction bases outside the gene matches: 5. CDR3: CASSVGTGPEKLFF. For the CDR3, the DNA is TGTGCCAGCAGCGTGGGGACAGGGCCTGAAAAACTGTTTTTT.

The DNA of the CDR3 is TGTGCCAGCAGTTACCCCACTAGCGGGAGTCTCGACGAGCAGTACTTC. This gives the protein CASSYPTSGSLDEQYF. The chain employs TRBV6-2 or TRBV6-3 and TRBJ2-7; TRBD2 aligns across 11 bases. The CDR3 runs 16 residues. Germline CDR1 reads MNHEY; CDR2 reads SVGEGT. The V gene end was trimmed by 2 bases and the J gene end by 5 bases; junction bases not matched to a gene: 8.